The present TCR beta chain was sequenced within a study of blood T cell repertoires in COVID-19. About the research overall: COVID-19 samples collected from the United States, Italy and Spain covered acute and convalescent phases.

Original analysis: Amplifying reference gene primers gave estimates of nucleated cell counts. Sequencing was performed with immunoSEQ multiplex PCR; in TCRdb, only in-frame clones are kept and a portion is missing. That table gives V, J and clone size, and the DNA gave D and trimming. The data contain some 300,000 clones, around 88% of them singletons. J gave up 4 bases and V 0 bases, and 1 base lay outside the gene matches. In germline, CDR1 is MNHNY, CDR2 SVGAGI (reference sequence). The CDR3 is 16 residues long. The count of this clone is one. The receptor comes from a woman in her twenties or thirties who had recovered from COVID-19. The J gene is TRBJ2-3, the V gene TRBV6-6; 13 bases match TRBD2. Sequences were obtained from peripheral blood. CDR3 residues: CASSYSGTSGADTQYF. The CDR3 DNA sequence: TGTGCCAGCAGTTACTCAGGGACTAGCGGGGCAGATACGCAGTATTTT.